One and the same sample provided the 2 T cell receptor beta chains below, sequenced in a study of CD8+CD57+ T cells in acquired aplastic anemia. Genomic DNA, the template, was used for profiling of the TCR beta VDJ and CDR3. One entry per CDR3 protein results from TCRdb running MiXCR on the reads. This table has more than 250,000 distinct CDR3 sequences, roughly 50% appearing once. The sequenced material came from sorted CD4+, CD8+, or CD8+CD57+ T cells (not recorded which) from PBMCs. Receptors originate from a human donor with severe aplastic anemia or a healthy control (not recorded which).

V usage is TRBV7-2 and J usage is TRBJ2-7; D uncertain. Trimming cost V 5 bases and J 3 bases, with 8 bases left between them. The V gene's germline CDR1 is SGHTA and CDR2 FQGNSA. The CDR3 extends over 12 amino acids. In nucleotides, the CDR3 is TGTGCCAGCAGCCGGCGGAGCTACGAGCAGTACTTC. Amino acids: CASSRRSYEQYF.

There are many counts of this clonotype. The rearrangement uses TRBV3-1 and TRBJ2-7; D unclear. V lost 0 bases, J lost 2 bases, and 8 bases lay in between. Germline V gives CDR1 LGHDT, CDR2 YNNKEL (reference sequence). This CDR3 is built from 14 residues. The CDR3 DNA reads TGTGCCAGCAGCCAAGACCGGTTCACCTACGAGCAGTACTTC. Encoded protein: CASSQDRFTYEQYF.